The entry below gives a single T cell receptor (beta chain) sequence along with its context. Participants spanned ages about 18 to 89 years and resided in 24 US areas. The sample originates from a study of blood T cell repertoires in COVID-19. Original analysis: Using reference gene primer amplification, nucleated cell counts were estimated. The data were produced by immunoSEQ multiplex PCR, yet TCRdb's version contains in-frame clones alone and is incomplete. V, J and clone size are taken as reported in that table, and D and trimming were inferred from the DNA itself. The data show 200,000 to 250,000 clones, with 88% seen just once and roughly 15% held by the top ten. The source of this sequence is a woman between 50 and 59 years old with acute COVID-19. Material: PBMCs or T cells enriched from blood (not recorded which).

The chain's CDR3 is CARSLQGAGNTIYF. DNA of the CDR3: TGTGCCAGAAGCTTACAGGGGGCGGGAAACACCATATATTTT. The V call is TRBV5-3, the J call TRBJ1-3; TRBD1 aligns across 9 bases. TRBV5-3 is flagged as an ORF with uncertain function. This CDR3 spans 14 amino acids. With 2 bases clipped from V and 4 bases from J, the junction kept 1 base outside the gene matches.